This record concerns one T cell receptor (beta chain) sequence. This record comes from a study of blood T cell repertoires in COVID-19. As for the study in general: The samples span acute and convalescent COVID-19 from the United States, Italy and Spain. PBMCs, B-cell-depleted T cells, or T cells were the source of the cDNA or gDNA that made up the material.

As originally analysed: From reference gene primer amplification, estimates of nucleated cell counts were derived. Sequencing was performed with immunoSEQ multiplex PCR; in TCRdb, only in-frame clones are kept and a portion is missing. Clonal size and the V and J genes are those of that table, whereas D and trimming came from the DNA. The sample carries approximately 130,000 clones, approximately 83% recorded once. Germline V gene sequence: CDR1 MNHEY, CDR2 SVGAGI. J was trimmed by 4 bases and V by 6 bases; bases with no gene match: 5. The CDR3 spans 15 residues. Specimen: peripheral blood. This TCR came from a woman in her forties or fifties who had recovered from COVID-19. This chain uses TRBV6-5 with TRBJ2-1; 11 bases align to TRBD2. The CDR3 DNA reads as TGTGCCAGCAGCCTAGCGGGGGGCGGTTACAATGAGCAGTTCTTC. This translates into CASSLAGGGYNEQFF.